The 26 T cell receptor beta chains below come from one sample, sequenced in a study of technical replicates of blood from four donors. TCRdb's table, derived via immunoSEQ multiplex PCR, lists solely in-frame clones and lacks some. Of 60,000 to 90,000 clones in the sample, 80% to 95% are singletons; the top ten hold over 0.3%. The sample consisted of T cells isolated from PBMCs. The receptor set was obtained from a human donor in good health.

This chain joins TRBV6-5 and TRBJ2-1; no reliable D call. This CDR3 spans 16 amino acids. Germline V gene sequence: CDR1 MNHEY, CDR2 SVGAGI. The V end lost 2 bases, the J end lost 5 bases, and 16 bases lay between the germline ends. CDR3 sequence reads: CASSYEASPPDNEQFF. The CDR3 region has the DNA TGTGCCAGCAGTTACGAGGCCAGCCCTCCCGACAATGAGCAGTTCTTC.

V usage is TRBV7-8 and J usage is TRBJ2-3; the match to TRBD2 covers 10 bases. The CDR3 is 16 residues long. The V gene end was trimmed by 1 base and the J gene end by 7 bases; junction bases not matched to a gene: 8. Germline-derived CDR1 and CDR2 are SGHVS and FQNEAQ. CDR3 in DNA: TGTGCCAGCAGCTTAGAAAATGCTAGCGGGAGAAATACGCAGTATTTT. It specifies CASSLENASGRNTQYF.

V usage is TRBV14 and J usage is TRBJ1-2; TRBD1 is a possible D gene (6 bases). The CDR3 runs to 15 residues. Trimming removed 0 bases at V and 8 bases at J, with 16 bases between. Germline CDR1 is SGHDN and CDR2 is FVKESK. The CDR3 coding sequence is TGTGCCAGCAGCCAAGAGACAGGTCGAGTCGGGGGCTACACCTTC. Translated, it gives CASSQETGRVGGYTF.

The chain has TRBV6-5 and TRBJ2-7, with 10 nucleotides matching TRBD1. Trimming removed 0 bases from V and 5 bases from J; junction bases left unmatched: 7. Germline V CDR1 and CDR2: MNHEY, SVGAGI. The CDR3 extends over 16 amino acids. The CDR3 is CASSYSWTGGYHEQYF. The CDR3 coding sequence is TGTGCCAGCAGTTACTCCTGGACAGGGGGATACCACGAGCAGTACTTC.

The V and J genes are TRBV7-9 and TRBJ2-1; D may be TRBD2 (5 bases). The CDR3 loop spans 12 amino acids. V was shortened by 3 bases and J by 8 bases, with 8 bases between the two germline ends. The V gene's germline CDR1 is SEHNR and CDR2 FQNEAQ (reference sequence). The CDR3: CASSFLAHEQFF. In DNA form, the CDR3 reads TGTGCCAGCAGCTTTTTAGCGCATGAGCAGTTCTTC.

CDR3 bases: TGTGCCAGCAGCTCCCTCAGAGGGACAGTCACCTATGGCTACACCTTC. This gives the protein CASSSLRGTVTYGYTF. This rearrangement joins TRBV11-2 to TRBJ1-2, with TRBD1 matching 7 bases. Trimming cost V 4 bases and J 4 bases; bases outside gene matches: 12. Germline V gene sequence: CDR1 SGHAT, CDR2 FQNNGV. The CDR3 covers 16 residues.

The chain joins TRBV7-3 to TRBJ2-7; 7 nucleotides agree with TRBD1. CDR1 is SGHTA and CDR2 is FQGTGA in the germline V gene. Trimming took 5 bases from V and 3 from J; bases not matched to a gene: 10. This CDR3 has 15 residues. CDR3 loop: CASSERPGQYYEQYF. The CDR3 nucleotides are TGTGCCAGCAGCGAAAGACCGGGACAGTACTACGAGCAGTACTTC.

V gene TRBV29-1 combines with J gene TRBJ2-7; D not resolved. The V gene's germline CDR1 is SQVTM and CDR2 ANQGSEA. The CDR3 is 12 amino acids. V was shortened by 5 bases and J by 0 bases, with 8 bases between the two germline ends. The CDR3 region has the DNA TGCAGCGTTCAAGTGAGCTCCTACGAGCAGTACTTC. Protein product: CSVQVSSYEQYF.

This clone was detected once. This chain links TRBV6-1 with TRBJ2-1, with 7 bases that match TRBD2. The length of the CDR3 is 16 residues. J lost 2 bases, V lost 2 bases, and 6 bases had no gene match. Germline values: CDR1 MNHNS, CDR2 SASEGT. CDR3 amino acids: CASSEKRDATYNEQFF. Here the CDR3 DNA reads TGTGCCAGCAGTGAAAAGCGGGACGCCACCTACAATGAGCAGTTCTTC.

The V and J genes are TRBV11-3 and TRBJ2-7; 12 positions match TRBD2. The V gene end was trimmed by 5 bases and the J gene end by 7 bases; junction bases not matched to a gene: 9. Germline CDR1 is SGHNT and CDR2 is YENEEA. The CDR3 consists of 15 residues. CDR3 in amino acids: CASSEWTSGTQEQYF. DNA for the CDR3: TGTGCCAGCAGCGAGTGGACTAGCGGGACGCAAGAGCAGTACTTC.

This clone was observed a single time. This chain joins TRBV11-2 and TRBJ2-7; 8 bases line up with TRBD2. Germline assignment: CDR1 SGHAT and CDR2 FQNNGV. This CDR3 spans 14 amino acids. The ends lost 0 bases at V and 4 bases at J; junction bases unmatched: 2. The CDR3 DNA reads as TGTGCCAGCAGCTTAGAACCGGGAGGGTACGAGCAGTACTTC. Its translation is CASSLEPGGYEQYF.

The chain couples TRBV5-1 to TRBJ1-4, with D tentatively TRBD1 (6 bases). Germline CDR1 and CDR2: SGHRS and YFSETQ. CDR3 length: 17 amino acids. V gave up 4 bases and J gave up 3 bases, with 19 bases separating them. For the CDR3, the DNA is TGCGCCAGCAGCCAAGGTCCACAGGGAAGCTCTAATGAAAAACTGTTTTTT. This sequence encodes CASSQGPQGSSNEKLFF. The full variable domain, in which reference TRBV5-1 and TRBJ1-4 provide the parts outside the CDR3, is KAGVTQTPRYLIKTRGQQVTLSCSPISGHRSVSWYQQTPGQGLQFLFEYFSETQRNKGNFPGRFSGRQFSNSRSEMNVSTLELGDSALYLCASSQGPQGSSNEKLFFGSGTQLSVL.

The rearrangement uses TRBV27 and TRBJ2-6, with 9 bases matching TRBD1. The CDR3 has 17 residues. Losses at the gene ends were 8 bases for V and 0 bases for J; bases not matched to a gene: 8. The germline CDR1 and CDR2 sequences are MNHEY and SMNVEV (reference sequence). CDR3 protein: CASGRGQGFSGANVLTF. The CDR3 DNA is TGTGCCAGCGGTCGGGGACAGGGATTCTCTGGGGCCAACGTCCTGACTTTC.

The chain links TRBV15 to TRBJ2-1; a possible D gene is TRBD2 (5 bases). This CDR3 region has 17 residues. V was cut by 1 base and J by 0 bases, with 13 bases left in between. CDR1 and CDR2 from the germline V gene are LNHNV and YYDKDF (reference sequence). CDR3 nucleotides: TGTGCCACCAGCAGAGTAGCGTCCGGAAGCTCCTACAATGAGCAGTTCTTC. Its protein product is CATSRVASGSSYNEQFF.

This clone was detected a few times. J is TRBJ1-1 and V is TRBV10-3; tentative D call: TRBD1 (5 bases). CDR3 length: 13 amino acids. The V end lost 2 bases, the J end lost 3 bases, and 7 bases lay between the germline ends. Germline V gives CDR1 ENHRY, CDR2 SYGVKD. DNA for the CDR3: TGTGCCATCAGTGAGACAGGATACACTGAAGCTTTCTTT. It yields the protein CAISETGYTEAFF.

The genes are TRBV29-1 and TRBJ2-3; D is uncertain. V shed 3 bases and J shed 3 bases, with 10 bases lying between them. This CDR3 has 13 amino acids. The germline V gene encodes CDR1 SQVTM and CDR2 ANQGSEA. The CDR3 loop is CSVERPGTDTQYF. The CDR3 nucleotides are TGCAGCGTTGAGCGGCCCGGGACAGATACGCAGTATTTT.

The V call is TRBV19, the J call TRBJ1-5; 7 bases agree with TRBD1. The J segment lost 7 bases and the V segment lost 4 bases, leaving 10 bases of the junction unmatched. The CDR3 has 15 amino acids. Germline V gene lookup returns CDR1 LNHDA and CDR2 SQIVND (reference sequence). The CDR3: CASSNWDSLVQPQHF. Here the CDR3 DNA reads TGTGCCAGTAGTAATTGGGACAGTTTAGTACAGCCCCAGCATTTT.

This clone is a singleton in its sample. The genes are TRBV9 and TRBJ1-1, with D tentatively TRBD1 (6 bases). Deletions cut 4 bases from V and 1 base from J, with 17 bases between. Germline V lookup: CDR1 SGDLS, CDR2 YYNGEE. This CDR3 contains 16 residues. Here the CDR3 reads CASSLRGGEANTEAFF. CDR3 bases: TGTGCCAGCAGCCTCCGAGGGGGGGAGGCGAACACTGAAGCTTTCTTT. Filled out from reference TRBV9 and TRBJ1-1, the complete variable domain reads DSGVTQTPKHLITATGQRVTLRCSPRSGDLSVYWYQQSLDQGLQFLIQYYNGEERAKGNILERFSAQQFPDLHSELNLSSLELGDSALYFCASSLRGGEANTEAFFGQGTRLTVV.

The chain uses TRBV6-6 and TRBJ2-7; maybe TRBD2 (6 bases). Germline CDR1 reads MNHNY; CDR2 reads SVGAGI (reference sequence). The V and J ends lost 0 bases and 7 bases respectively, with 13 bases between them. This CDR3 has 14 amino acids. DNA of the CDR3: TGTGCCAGCAGTTACTCCACGGGAGTGGAAGAGCAGTACTTC. Amino acids: CASSYSTGVEEQYF.

The chain joins TRBV19 to TRBJ1-1; D is unclear. Germline V gene data show CDR1 as LNHDA and CDR2 as SQIVND (reference sequence). V lost 1 base and J lost 6, with 12 bases in between. The CDR3 is 14 amino acids. CDR3 in DNA: TGTGCCAGTAGTATAGCCGGGATCGGGTCTGAAGCTTTCTTT. Translated: CASSIAGIGSEAFF.

This rearrangement joins TRBV5-1 to TRBJ2-1, with 12 bases that match TRBD2. V gave up 2 bases and J gave up 1 base; unmatched junction bases: 16. Germline-derived CDR1 and CDR2 are SGHRS and YFSETQ. This CDR3 has 21 residues. In DNA form, the CDR3 reads TGCGCCAGCAGCTTCCTAGCGGGAGGGGTAATCAGGGATGGGTCCTACAATGAGCAGTTCTTC. Residues: CASSFLAGGVIRDGSYNEQFF.

The rearrangement joins TRBV19 to TRBJ1-2, with 10 bases that match TRBD1. This CDR3 region has 15 residues. V was clipped by 8 bases and J by 2 bases; unmatched bases: 8. Germline CDR1 reads LNHDA; CDR2 reads SQIVND (reference sequence). The CDR3 loop reads CASAAPGQGNYGYTF. In DNA, the CDR3 is TGTGCCAGTGCAGCCCCGGGACAGGGGAACTATGGCTACACCTTC.

V is TRBV6-5 and J is TRBJ1-4; the match to TRBD1 covers 8 bases. The germline gives CDR1 MNHEY, CDR2 SVGAGI. This CDR3 has 16 residues. The junction had 10 bases not matched to a gene; V was cut back by 2 bases and J by 8 bases. The CDR3 DNA follows: TGTGCCAGCAGTTACACCGGGACAGGAAGCTCAGAAAAACTGTTTTTT. Translating it yields CASSYTGTGSSEKLFF.

This clone showed up just once. This chain uses TRBV6-6 with TRBJ1-2, with 11 bases aligning to TRBD1. Germline assignment: CDR1 MNHNY and CDR2 SVGAGI (reference sequence). V lost 4 bases and J lost 7; bases outside the gene matches: 8. This CDR3 is 15 amino acids long. Here the CDR3 reads CASSSLGQGVGGYTF. For the CDR3, the DNA is TGTGCCAGCAGTTCACTGGGACAGGGGGTGGGTGGCTACACCTTC.

The rearrangement uses TRBV7-7 and TRBJ2-1, with a weak D call TRBD1 (6 bases). The CDR3 sequence is 13 residues long. Germline V lookup: CDR1 SSHAT, CDR2 FNYEAQ (reference sequence). Trimming removed 0 bases from V and 10 bases from J, with 10 bases in between. CDR3 DNA: TGTGCCAGCAGCTTAGCCTCCGGGACAGAGCAGTTCTTC. Protein product: CASSLASGTEQFF.

The chain joins TRBV4-2 to TRBJ2-5; possible D gene TRBD2, 5 bases. The CDR3 has 13 residues. The germline V gene has CDR1 LGHNA and CDR2 YNFKEQ. Trimming took off 5 bases at V and 5 bases at J, with 12 bases between the two ends. In nucleotides, the CDR3 is TGTGCCAGCAGCGAGCGCTGGAGGGAGACCCAGTACTTC. This encodes CASSERWRETQYF.